Following are 7 T cell receptor beta chains from one sample sequenced in a study of cytomegalovirus exposure and HLA in healthy donors. Primers: 60 Vbeta forward and 13 Jbeta reverse. The data were produced by immunoSEQ multiplex PCR, yet TCRdb's version contains in-frame clones alone and is incomplete. Of 150,000 to 200,000 clones listed, about four fifths are singletons. Sequences were obtained from PBMCs. The origin of the receptors is a woman aged 25 to 39 in good health and CMV-seropositive.

V usage is TRBV18 and J usage is TRBJ1-6; D is unresolved. Germline assignment: CDR1 KGHSH and CDR2 LQKENI. This CDR3 contains 15 residues. V was trimmed by 2 bases and J by 8 bases, leaving 13 bases between them. The CDR3 here is CASSPLDFGHSPLHF. The CDR3 coding sequence is TGTGCCAGCTCACCATTAGACTTCGGCCATTCACCCCTCCACTTT. Combining the CDR3 with reference TRBV18 and TRBJ1-6 gives the whole variable domain NAGVMQNPRHLVRRRGQEARLRCSPMKGHSHVYWYRQLPEEGLKFMVYLQKENIIDESGMPKERFSAEFPKEGPSILRIQQVVRGDSAAYFCASSPLDFGHSPLHFGNGTRLTVT.

This chain connects TRBV2 to TRBJ1-1; tentative D call: TRBD1 (5 bases). Germline V gene data show CDR1 as SNHLY and CDR2 as FYNNEI. The length of the CDR3 is 14 residues. V was shortened by 4 bases and J by 0 bases, with 9 bases between the two germline ends. As DNA, the CDR3 is TGTGCCAGCAGTGGGGGCGCTTTGAACACTGAAGCTTTCTTT. Its translation: CASSGGALNTEAFF.

This chain's CDR3 is CASSEWRQSYTGELFF. CDR3 coding DNA: TGTGCCAGCAGTGAATGGAGACAGAGCTACACCGGGGAGCTGTTTTTT. The V call is TRBV6-1, the J call TRBJ2-2, with D possibly matching TRBD1 (5 bases). Trimming removed 2 bases from V and 3 bases from J, with 13 bases in between. The CDR3 extends over 16 amino acids. The germline CDR1 and CDR2 sequences are MNHNS and SASEGT.

The chain couples TRBV7-6 to TRBJ2-2; 7 bases fit TRBD1. Germline trimming cut 5 bases from V and 0 bases from J; bases unmatched to any gene: 6. Germline CDR1 reads SGHVS; CDR2 reads FNYEAQ. This CDR3 contains 16 residues. The CDR3 sequence: CASSPVGTANTGELFF. The CDR3 nucleotides are TGTGCCAGCAGCCCGGTTGGGACAGCGAACACCGGGGAGCTGTTTTTT.

The CDR3 bases are TGCGCCAGCAGAAACCGACAGTTCTTCGTTGAAAAACTGTTTTTT. Its translation is CASRNRQFFVEKLFF. The rearrangement uses TRBV10-2 and TRBJ1-4; TRBD1 might be the D (5 bases). Trimming stripped 6 bases from V and 7 bases from J, with 18 bases between. The CDR3 is 15 amino acids. The germline V gene has CDR1 WSHSY and CDR2 SAAADI.

The V gene is TRBV7-9, the J gene TRBJ2-1, with 7 nucleotides matching TRBD1. V was clipped by 4 bases and J by 0 bases; unmatched bases: 3. CDR3 size: 15 residues. Germline V lookup: CDR1 SEHNR, CDR2 FQNEAQ (reference sequence). CDR3 DNA: TGTGCCAGCAGCTCGGGACAGTTCTCCTACAATGAGCAGTTCTTC. Protein sequence: CASSSGQFSYNEQFF.

The V and J genes are TRBV19 and TRBJ1-1, with TRBD1 as a possible D gene (6 bases). CDR3 length: 14 amino acids. The V and J ends lost 6 bases and 4 bases respectively, with 15 bases between them. The V gene's germline CDR1 is LNHDA and CDR2 SQIVND (reference sequence). The CDR3 here is CASRPNRVGTEAFF. The CDR3 bases are TGTGCCAGTAGACCGAACAGGGTGGGCACTGAAGCTTTCTTT.